The sequence of this T cell receptor beta chain was determined in a study of glioma-infiltrating T cells after dendritic cell vaccination. The immunoSEQ assay amplified TCRB CDR3 from up to 2 ug DNA. Primers: 60 V beta forward and 13 J beta reverse. Clones were read by immunoSEQ multiplex PCR, and TCRdb kept only the in-frame ones, dropping some. The repertoire has tens of thousands of clones, roughly 85% of them found once; the top ten carry 8.5%. Time point in this sample: after dendritic cell vaccination, including at tumor progression/relapse. Before vaccination, two weeks after the third vaccination, and at progression, PBMC were collected. The CDR3 contains 17 residues. V lost 4 bases, J lost 2 bases, and 10 bases stayed unmatched. Germline CDR1 SGHRS, CDR2 YFSETQ.

Sequencing was performed on blood, taken after dendritic cell vaccination. The receptor comes from a human donor with glioblastoma. The chain links TRBV5-1 to TRBJ2-3; 10 bases line up with TRBD1. Here the CDR3 reads CASSQYGQGDFTDTQYF. As DNA, the CDR3 is TGCGCCAGCAGCCAGTACGGACAGGGGGACTTCACAGATACGCAGTATTTT. Drawing the rest from reference TRBV5-1 and TRBJ2-3, the complete variable domain is KAGVTQTPRYLIKTRGQQVTLSCSPISGHRSVSWYQQTPGQGLQFLFEYFSETQRNKGNFPGRFSGRQFSNSRSEMNVSTLELGDSALYLCASSQYGQGDFTDTQYFGPGTRLTVL.